Below, 3 T cell receptor beta chains from the same sample are listed, as sequenced in a study of control samples from healthy donors and cancer patients. Data came from immunoSEQ multiplex PCR; TCRdb stores just in-frame clones and leaves some out. The sample carries more than 95,000 clones, around 86% recorded once. The specimen was blood. The receptors here all came from a man aged 40-55 years in good health.

The chain links TRBV3-1 (or the pseudogene TRBV3-2) to TRBJ1-2; the match to TRBD1 covers 11 bases. CDR3 length equals 15 residues. V was clipped by 1 base and J by 8 bases; unmatched bases: 6. CDR1 LGHDT and CDR2 YNNKEL come from the germline V gene (reference sequence). CDR3 nucleotide sequence: TGTGCCAGCAGCCAAGGGACAGGGGGCGCGAAGGGCTACACCTTC. It specifies CASSQGTGGAKGYTF.

The chain couples TRBV3-1 (or the pseudogene TRBV3-2) to TRBJ2-2; D perhaps matches TRBD1 (6 bases). The CDR3 is made up of 14 amino acids. Between the trimmed V and J ends, which lost 4 bases and 2 bases, there was a span of 8 bases. CDR1 is LGHDT and CDR2 is YNNKEL in the germline V gene (reference sequence). The CDR3 coding sequence is TGTGCCAGCAGCCTGGACAGAAACACCGGGGAGCTGTTTTTT. Protein product: CASSLDRNTGELFF.

This chain joins TRBV10-1 and TRBJ2-3; a weak D match, TRBD2 (6 bases). Between the trimmed V and J ends, which lost 6 bases and 1 base, there was a span of 11 bases. Germline V gene sequence: CDR1 WNHNN, CDR2 SYGVQD (reference sequence). CDR3 length: 14 amino acids. CDR3 DNA: TGCGCCAGCAGGCGGGACTCCCGCACAGATACGCAGTATTTT. Amino acid sequence: CASRRDSRTDTQYF.